This T cell receptor beta chain was obtained from a study of control samples from healthy donors and cancer patients. TCRdb's copy holds only in-frame clones and misses some; the assay was immunoSEQ multiplex PCR. The sample carries about 80,000 clones, roughly nine tenths recorded once. Per germline, CDR1 SGHRS and CDR2 YFSETQ. The CDR3 spans 14 residues. The germline V and J ends were trimmed by 0 bases and 8 bases, with 14 bases remaining between them. This clone is deemed medium-sized. The clonotype originates from a woman in her sixties or seventies in good health. The genes are TRBV5-1 and TRBJ1-2; TRBD1 is a possible D gene (5 bases). Sample: blood. DNA of the CDR3: TGCGCCAGCAGCTTGGGGGGCCGCATCGGAGGCTACACCTTC. Translation gives CASSLGGRIGGYTF.